This TCR beta chain is drawn from a study of metastatic and nonmetastatic thyroid tumors (dated by TCRdb to about 2020). Regarding the study in general: For patients with malignant and with benign thyroid disease, the researchers compared repertoires between peripheral blood samples and tumor or nodule tissue samples.

The study at large found these results: In both blood and tumor samples, malignant tumors were reported to have significantly higher TCR beta diversity than benign nodules.

To prepare the library, PCR was applied. Sequencing took place on an Illumina HiSeq 4000. High-throughput sequencing was used to profile the TCR beta-chain CDR3 region of every patient. As for the authors' bioinformatics: The researchers built a classifier to tell apart papillary thyroid cancer patients with distant metastasis, based on CDR3 differences among clinicopathological groups. Repertoire diversity was assessed with the Shannon index, and tumor-blood repertoire similarity with the Morisita-Horn index. TCRdb passed the public sequencing reads through fastp at Q25 and MiXCR, retaining productive beta sequences. TCRdb's processing, not the authors' own work, is the source of the V and J calls. This sample lists about 31,000 clones; approximately 20% were detected once. About 22% of the sample rests with the top ten. Taken from cysteine to phenylalanine, the CDR3 has 12 residues. Kept here is only the CDR3 DNA, which spans 36 bases and is read in frame from base 1. V and J are truncated by 4 bases and 6 bases respectively, leaving an intervening sequence of 9 bases. CDR1 and CDR2, looked up from the germline V gene (reference sequence), are LGHDT and YNNKEL.

No treatment had been received by any patient before thyroid surgery. Patient clinical samples collected from about 2011 to 2019 were retrospectively analysed using T-cell receptor beta sequencing. This clone came up many times. Its specific antigen is unknown. No much larger clone exists at a distance of one base, and base qualities are not known. Sequencing was performed on blood. In this chain, TRBV3-1 is recombined with TRBJ1-1; the D region possibly corresponds to TRBD1 (6 bases align). The source of this sequence is a female donor with papillary thyroid cancer or a benign thyroid nodule (not recorded which). Some clones in this sample may be carry-over from other donors' samples. The DNA sequence is as follows: TGTGCCAGCAGCCGAAACAGGGCTGAAGCTTTCTTT. Its translation is CASSRNRAEAFF.